This T cell receptor beta chain was recorded in a study of spatial heterogeneity in lung cancer. Whole-study context: Alpha-chain detections were consistently fewer than beta-chain detections among the sequences.

The CDR3 runs 13 residues. Germline loops: CDR1 KGHSH, CDR2 LQKENI. Trimming removed 2 bases at V and 13 bases at J, with 14 bases between. The sample's time point: sample taken at primary tumor resection. Samples came from 72 TRACERx patients with untreated early-stage lung cancer. No cell sorting; template was whole RNA from tumor, lung tissue or PBMC. This clonotype was picked up many times. The library protocol tagged each TCR cDNA with a unique molecular identifier. Via MiXCR, TCRdb re-called the 5' RACE reads, giving one row per CDR3 protein. Here the sample spans under 10,000 distinct CDR3 sequences, approximately 9.8% being singletons.

The material sequenced was normal lung tissue next to the tumor, taken at surgery. The V call is TRBV18, the J call TRBJ1-4, with D possibly being TRBD1 (5 bases). The receptor comes from a male donor with early-stage non-small cell lung cancer. The CDR3 region has the DNA TGTGCCAGCTCACCAGAGAACGGCGGGGGACTGTTTTTT. Its translation: CASSPENGGGLFF.